These 16 T cell receptor beta chains share one sample of origin, sequenced in a study of vaccination and CD4 T cells after COVID-19. As to treatment: roughly nine-day PBMC culture with coronavirus spike peptide pools or control peptides (ViraFEST assay). Sequencing of the DNA from cultured CD4+ T cells was carried out with the Oncomine TCR Beta short-read assay. TCRdb re-derived calls from the PCR reads in MiXCR, one entry per CDR3 protein. Counted here are 10,000 to 15,000 distinct CDR3 sequences, around half occurring once; the ten biggest clones make up roughly 12%. These receptors' antigens are unknown. The source material was CD4+ T cells from blood, cultured in vitro. The receptor set was obtained from a human donor who had recovered from COVID-19.

This chain joins TRBV19 and TRBJ2-1; either TRBD1 or TRBD2 may supply D (5 bases each). Germline values: CDR1 LNHDA, CDR2 SQIVND (reference sequence). The CDR3 is made up of 15 amino acids. Trimming stripped 7 bases from V and 0 bases from J, with 13 bases between. The CDR3 bases are TGTGCCAGTACCCGGGACCATAGCTCCTACAATGAGCAGTTCTTC. Amino acids: CASTRDHSSYNEQFF.

This clonotype was picked up a small number of times. V usage is TRBV25-1 and J usage is TRBJ1-2, with TRBD1 matching 11 bases. Germline V gives CDR1 MGHDK, CDR2 SYGVNS. V lost 3 bases and J lost 4; bases outside the gene matches: 13. CDR3 length equals 18 residues. CDR3 amino acids: CASSDTGTGGRGGYGYTF. The CDR3 DNA sequence: TGTGCCAGCAGTGACACCGGGACAGGGGGACGAGGAGGCTATGGCTACACCTTC.

The chain carries TRBV7-8 and TRBJ2-5, with 10 bases identical to TRBD2. J lost 3 bases, V lost 1 base, and 2 bases had no gene match. Looked up from germline, CDR1 is SGHVS and CDR2 is FQNEAQ. This CDR3 region has 15 residues. CDR3 nucleotides: TGTGCCAGCAGCTTAGAAGCGGGGGGGGAAGAGACCCAGTACTTC. Encoded protein: CASSLEAGGEETQYF.

The CDR3 region is CAISETRTSGGHYEQYF. The DNA for the CDR3 is TGTGCCATCAGTGAGACTAGGACTAGCGGGGGGCACTACGAGCAGTACTTC. The V and J genes are TRBV10-3 and TRBJ2-7; TRBD2 aligns across 14 bases. CDR1 ENHRY and CDR2 SYGVKD come from the germline V gene. CDR3 length: 17 amino acids. The V segment lost 2 bases and the J segment 3 bases; nucleotides outside the gene matches: 6.

The rearrangement joins TRBV20-1 to TRBJ1-5; 7 bases are shared with TRBD1. The CDR3 covers 14 residues. Germline loops: CDR1 DFQATT, CDR2 SNEGSKA (reference sequence). The trim removed 3 bases at V and 5 bases at J, leaving 7 bases unmatched. CDR3 coding DNA: TGCAGTGCTAGTAGGGGGCGGTTTGATCAGCCCCAGCATTTT. It codes for CSASRGRFDQPQHF.

CDR3 region: CAWTPSSGQPQHF. The DNA for the CDR3 is TGTGCCTGGACGCCGAGCTCAGGTCAGCCCCAGCATTTT. The V and J genes are TRBV30 and TRBJ1-5; D not resolved. CDR3 length equals 13 residues. CDR1 and CDR2 from the germline V gene are GTSNPN and SVGIG (reference sequence). Between the trimmed V and J ends, which lost 4 bases and 6 bases, there was a span of 13 bases.

In nucleotides, the CDR3 is TGCGCCAGCAGCCTGGGAGGGGGGACAGGGGCTTCGGAGCAGTACTTC. Protein: CASSLGGGTGASEQYF. The chain is built from TRBV5-1 and TRBJ2-7, with 10 bases aligning to TRBD1. The CDR3 has 16 amino acids. Germline CDR1 SGHRS, CDR2 YFSETQ. V lost 4 bases to trimming and J lost 7 bases; unmatched junction nucleotides: 14.

This clonotype appeared once. The V and J genes are TRBV12-5 and TRBJ2-2; D is unresolved. The V end was cut by 3 bases, the J end by 2 bases, with 1 base between. This CDR3 is 12 amino acids long. Germline V CDR1 and CDR2: LGHNT, FRNRAP. The CDR3 region has the DNA TGTGCTAGTGGTTTCAACACCGGGGAGCTGTTTTTT. As protein: CASGFNTGELFF.

The CDR3 loop reads CASSSWRNTGELFF. As DNA, the CDR3 is TGTGCCAGCAGCTCCTGGAGGAACACCGGGGAGCTGTTTTTT. The rearrangement joins TRBV11-3 to TRBJ2-2, with D unclear. CDR3 length: 14 amino acids. V lost 4 bases and J 1 base, leaving 7 bases between the germline ends. In germline, CDR1 is SGHNT, CDR2 YENEEA. The full variable domain, in which reference TRBV11-3 and TRBJ2-2 provide the parts outside the CDR3, is EAGVVQSPRYKIIEKKQPVAFWCNPISGHNTLYWYLQNLGQGPELLIRYENEEAVDDSQLPKDRFSAERLKGVDSTLKIQPAELGDSAVYLCASSSWRNTGELFFGEGSRLTVL.

The chain combines TRBV20-1 with TRBJ1-3; D gene unclear. The length of the CDR3 is 17 residues. Per the germline V gene, CDR1 is DFQATT and CDR2 is SNEGSKA (reference sequence). Trimming removed 0 bases from V and 4 bases from J, with 19 bases in between. CDR3 sequence reads: CSARDLIEDLSGNTIYF. CDR3 sequence (DNA): TGCAGTGCTAGAGACCTTATAGAGGATCTGTCCGGAAACACCATATATTTT.

This sequence joins TRBV19 and TRBJ1-2; TRBD1 agrees at 9 bases. The germline gives CDR1 LNHDA, CDR2 SQIVND (reference sequence). This CDR3 has 13 amino acids. The junction had 7 bases not matched to a gene; V was cut back by 6 bases and J by 8 bases. DNA for the CDR3: TGTGCCAGTAGCAGTTCGGACAGGGGAGGCTACACCTTC. As protein: CASSSSDRGGYTF.

This clonotype was seen more than once but under ten times. The chain uses TRBV30 and TRBJ1-2, with D possibly TRBD1 on 5 matching bases. Germline CDR1 is GTSNPN and CDR2 is SVGIG (reference sequence). The CDR3 sequence is 13 residues long. The V end was cut by 4 bases, the J end by 2 bases, with 11 bases between. CDR3 amino acids: CAWKGSGNYGYTF. DNA for the CDR3: TGTGCCTGGAAGGGGAGTGGGAACTATGGCTACACCTTC.

This clonotype was seen only a few times. The chain uses TRBV7-6 and TRBJ1-6; D is perhaps TRBD1 (5 bases). CDR1 is SGHVS, CDR2 FNYEAQ, per germline. V lost 5 bases, J lost 9 bases, and 14 bases lay in between. The CDR3 consists of 14 residues. CDR3 DNA: TGTGCCAGCAGCCTCTCCTATAGGGGTTCACCCCTCCACTTT. Protein product: CASSLSYRGSPLHF.

The rearrangement links TRBV6-1 to TRBJ2-4; the D call may be TRBD1 or TRBD2 (5 bases each). The germline gives CDR1 MNHNS, CDR2 SASEGT. The V end was cut by 7 bases, the J end by 8 bases, with 18 bases between. The CDR3 extends over 14 amino acids. Here the CDR3 reads CASILRWQGDIQYF. The CDR3 DNA reads TGTGCCAGCATCCTGCGGTGGCAGGGAGACATTCAGTACTTC.

The rearrangement links TRBV6-1 to TRBJ2-7, with D perhaps matching TRBD2 (6 bases). Looked up from germline, CDR1 is MNHNS and CDR2 is SASEGT. Trimming removed 5 bases from V and 2 bases from J, with 13 bases in between. The CDR3 consists of 14 residues. In DNA, the CDR3 is TGTGCCAGCAGTAAAAACCCGGGGGCCTACGAGCAGTACTTC. Translated, it gives CASSKNPGAYEQYF.

This chain links TRBV5-4 with TRBJ1-5; D gene uncertain. This CDR3 is 13 amino acids long. Trimming left V 5 bases short and J 8 bases short, with 14 bases between. Looked up from germline, CDR1 is SGHNT and CDR2 is YYREEE (reference sequence). The CDR3 DNA is TGTGCCAGCAGTTTTAACACTGGGGAGCCCCAGCATTTT. Translation: CASSFNTGEPQHF.